This TCR beta chain is drawn from a study of post-analysis software for immune sequencing data. Across the study: Included courses were relapsing-remitting and secondary progressive multiple sclerosis; progressive-relapsing multiple sclerosis was also included.

Sequencing libraries made from TCR beta cDNA carried unique molecular identifiers. T cells numbering roughly 0.85 to 11 million yielded roughly 0.5 million cDNA molecules. TCRdb reprocessed the PCR reads via MiXCR and lists one record per CDR3 protein. Among about 770,000 distinct CDR3 sequences listed, under 60% were seen once. The study, taken as a whole, reports: Same-batch preparations were strongly co-clustered by F measure. People with multiple sclerosis had a significantly lower normalized Chao1 diversity than controls did. Five or six TRBV segments were more frequent in patients than controls; TRBV5-6, TRBV5-1 and TRBV20-1 belonged to this group.

This CDR3 is 16 amino acids long. V was shortened by 2 bases and J by 0 bases, with 8 bases between the two germline ends. CDR1 LGHNA and CDR2 YNFKEQ come from the germline V gene. This clonotype came up a few times. Its matching antigen is unknown. The chain combines TRBV4-2 with TRBJ2-6; D possibly corresponds to TRBD1 (6 bases). Sequencing used blood. This TCR was sampled from a girl between 10 and 17 years old with multiple sclerosis. CDR3 nucleotide sequence: TGTGCCAGCAGCCAAACAGGGAGCTCTGGGGCCAACGTCCTGACTTTC. Residues: CASSQTGSSGANVLTF.